These T cell receptor beta chains were read from a single sample in a study of T cell responses to AZD1222 COVID-19 vaccine. Using immunoSEQ multiplex PCR, the repertoire was profiled, and TCRdb retains in-frame clones only, with some absent. The sample yields 93,000 or so clones, 91% seen once. Sequenced here: peripheral blood, sampled on day 0 of AZD1222 vaccination. These receptor sequences come from an adult in good health. The CDR3 runs from the conserved cysteine through the conserved F or W. The D gene is left open where the match is weak. Only some rows state a clone size, as once, few, many or a class for expanded clones.

j_call clone_size d_call v_call cdr3_nt cdr3_aa
TRBJ2-7 few - TRBV2 TGTGCCAGCAGCCTGGCGGGGACCTATCTAGGGGAGCAGTACTTC CASSLAGTYLGEQYF
TRBJ2-1 - - TRBV7-9 TGTGCCAGCAGCGCTGACTACACCACCTACAATGAGCAGTTCTTC CASSADYTTYNEQFF
TRBJ2-7 - - TRBV5-4 TGTGCCAGCAGCCTGACAGGCTCCTACGAGCAGTACTTC CASSLTGSYEQYF
TRBJ2-1 - - TRBV6-4 TGTGCCAGCAGTGATCAGGGGGGGTCCTACAATGAGCAGTTCTTC CASSDQGGSYNEQFF
TRBJ2-5 - - TRBV24-1 TGTGCCACCGGGACAACCGATCCGGGGACCCAGTACTTC CATGTTDPGTQYF
TRBJ2-7 - TRBD2 TRBV29-1 TGCAGCGTTCGCCGGCGACTTAGCGGGAGAGGCTACGAGCAGTACTTC CSVRRRLSGRGYEQYF
TRBJ2-3 - - TRBV6-5 TGTGCCAGCAGTTACACGGGGGAGGCGGCTGATACGCAGTATTTT CASSYTGEAADTQYF
TRBJ1-2 - - TRBV6-5 TGTGCCAGCAGTACAGACCCTGGGAACTATGGCTACACCTTC CASSTDPGNYGYTF
TRBJ1-2 - - TRBV28 TGTGCCAGCAGTTCGCGAGGAGGCGGCTACACCTTC CASSSRGGGYTF
TRBJ1-3 - - TRBV19 TGTGCCAGTAGGTCCCCAGGAAACACCATATATTTT CASRSPGNTIYF
TRBJ1-5 few - TRBV28 TGTGCCAGCAGTTTACAGGGCGGCCAGCCCCAGCATTTT CASSLQGGQPQHF
TRBJ2-7 - TRBD1 TRBV28 TGTGCCAGCAGTTTGACAGGGTCTAAGTACGAGCAGTACTTC CASSLTGSKYEQYF
TRBJ2-5 - - TRBV5-1 TGCGCCAGCAGCTTGTCGGGCCCGTCGCAGGAGACCCAGTACTTC CASSLSGPSQETQYF
TRBJ2-3 - TRBD2 TRBV7-3 TGTGCCAGCAGCTTATCGGGAGCGGGAGGGATCACAGATACGCAGTATTTT CASSLSGAGGITDTQYF
TRBJ1-5 - - TRBV27 TGTGCCAGCAGTTTAAGCGGGTACCAGCCCCAGCATTTT CASSLSGYQPQHF
TRBJ2-7 - - TRBV12-3/TRBV12-4 TGTGCCAGCAGTTTAGGGGCAGGGTCCGAGCAGTACTTC CASSLGAGSEQYF
TRBJ1-4 - TRBD1 TRBV4-2 TGTGCCAGCAGCCAAACGGGACAGGGTTCCGAAAAACTGTTTTTT CASSQTGQGSEKLFF
TRBJ2-5 - - TRBV5-4 TGTGCCAGCAGCCGGAACCAGGGCGAGACCCAGTACTTC CASSRNQGETQYF
TRBJ2-7 - TRBD1 TRBV18 TGTGCCAGCTCATCACTTCCGGGACAGGGGGCGAATGAGCAGTACTTC CASSSLPGQGANEQYF
TRBJ2-1 - TRBD2 TRBV7-2 TGTGCCAGCAGCTTAGAGGTTAGCGGGAGGGCCATTGAGCAGTTCTTC CASSLEVSGRAIEQFF
TRBJ2-5 - TRBD2 TRBV28 TGTGCCAGCAGTTTGCTATGGACTAGCGGGAGACAGACCCAGTACTTC CASSLLWTSGRQTQYF
TRBJ1-2 - TRBD1 TRBV7-2 TGTGCCAGCAGCCCAAGGGGGCAGGTAATCGCTAACTATGGCTACACCTTC CASSPRGQVIANYGYTF
TRBJ1-5 - - TRBV28 TGTGCCAGCAGTTTCCTTGGGACTCAGCCCCAGCATTTT CASSFLGTQPQHF
TRBJ1-2 few - TRBV6-2/TRBV6-3 TGTGCCAGCAGTTACTTTGGGACGGATGGCTACACCTTC CASSYFGTDGYTF
TRBJ2-7 - TRBD1 TRBV6-2/TRBV6-3 TGTGCCAGCAGTCGACAGGGTGGTTTGGGCGAGCAGTACTTC CASSRQGGLGEQYF
TRBJ1-5 - - TRBV6-5 TGTGCCAGCAGTTTGTCCGGAGAAAATAGCAATCAGCCCCAGCATTTT CASSLSGENSNQPQHF
TRBJ1-4 - - TRBV5-1 TGCGCCAGCAGAGTAGGCGGGAATGAAAAACTGTTTTTT CASRVGGNEKLFF
TRBJ2-1 - - TRBV2 TGTGCCAGCAGTGTAGTAGCGGACAATGAGCAGTTCTTC CASSVVADNEQFF
TRBJ1-1 - - TRBV6-6 TGTGCCAGCAGTACCCCCGGGGGCATGAACACTGAAGCTTTCTTT CASSTPGGMNTEAFF
TRBJ2-7 few TRBD1 TRBV13 TGTGCCAGCAGTGACGGACAGGGAATCCGCGAGCAGTACTTC CASSDGQGIREQYF
TRBJ1-1 - - TRBV29-1 TGCAGCGTTGAAAGCCCCAAGGGTCAGAACACTGAAGCTTTCTTT CSVESPKGQNTEAFF
TRBJ2-4 - - TRBV12-3/TRBV12-4 TGTGCCAGCAGTTCTGCCCTAGTTCAGTACTTC CASSSALVQYF
TRBJ1-1 - - TRBV7-6 TGTGCCAGCAGCTTAAAAGAATTTTCTGAAGCTTTCTTT CASSLKEFSEAFF
TRBJ2-3 - TRBD2 TRBV2 TGTGCCAGCAGAATAAAACGGGGGGGACTAGGCACAGATACGCAGTATTTT CASRIKRGGLGTDTQYF
TRBJ1-6 - - TRBV21-1 TGTGCCAGCATGACGGACAGGGGATTGGTTAGGGGATTGGATTCACCCCTCCACTTT CASMTDRGLVRGLDSPLHF
TRBJ2-7 - TRBD2 TRBV28 TGTGCCAGCAGTCACAGGGTACGCGGGAGGGCCAATATCGAGCAGTACTTC CASSHRVRGRANIEQYF
TRBJ1-4 - - TRBV5-1 TGCGCCAGCAGCTTGACCCCTCAGGCAGGGAGGGAAAAACTGTTTTTT CASSLTPQAGREKLFF
TRBJ2-1 - TRBD2 TRBV19 TGTGCCAGTGGGGACTACAACTACAATGAGCAGTTCTTC CASGDYNYNEQFF
TRBJ1-1 - TRBD1 TRBV27 TGTGCCAGCAGCCCAAATAGTCGTGGGACAGGGGAGGGAGCTTTCTTT CASSPNSRGTGEGAFF
TRBJ2-1 - TRBD2 TRBV28 TGTGCCAGCAGTTTATCCGGGACTAGCGGAACCTACAATGAGCAGTTCTTC CASSLSGTSGTYNEQFF
TRBJ1-6 - - TRBV27 TGTGCCAGTAGAAACCCAAGAGGGAAGTATAATTCACCCCTCCACTTT CASRNPRGKYNSPLHF
TRBJ2-1 few - TRBV5-1 TGCGCCAGCAGCCCCCGTGCGGGATCGGTTACTAATGAGCAGTTCTTC CASSPRAGSVTNEQFF
TRBJ1-2 - TRBD1 TRBV30 TGTGCCTGGAATCTGCGAGGACAGGGGAACTATGGCTACACCTTC CAWNLRGQGNYGYTF
TRBJ1-1 - - TRBV4-2 TGTGCCAGCAGCCTCGGACAGAACACTGAAGCTTTCTTT CASSLGQNTEAFF
TRBJ2-1 - - TRBV6-5 TGTGCCAGCGGCGCGGCCACTCATCAGTTCTTC CASGAATHQFF
TRBJ2-5 - TRBD2 TRBV11-2 TGTGCCAGCAGCTTACCTCGAGCGGGAGGCGAGACCCAGTACTTC CASSLPRAGGETQYF
TRBJ2-7 - - TRBV6-1 TGTGCCAGCAGTGAATTTGACTACGAGCAGTACTTC CASSEFDYEQYF